The next 28 T cell receptor beta chains were all read from a single sample in a study of T-cell reconstitution after alpha-beta-depleted transplantation in children. Unique molecular identifiers were built into the TCRbeta library. TCRdb re-called the PCR reads through MiXCR, storing one row per CDR3 protein. The data show around 580,000 distinct CDR3 sequences, with roughly 27% seen just once and less than 40% held by the top ten. The input for sequencing was PBMCs, taken before TCRalphabeta/CD19-depleted stem cell transplant. These receptors were taken from a boy under three years old with Wiskott-Aldrich syndrome, due to receive a stem cell transplant.

A few counts support this clonotype. One junction end does not reproduce the germline sequence, and a read error may be involved. In nucleotides, the CDR3 is TGTGCCAGCAGCTTAGCCGGGACAGGCCCAGGCCGATTATTCTTC. As protein: CASSLAGTGPGRLFF. The chain is built from TRBV7-8 and TRBJ2-5; 8 bases map to TRBD1. Per germline, CDR1 SGHVS and CDR2 FQNEAQ. CDR3 length equals 15 residues.

In this sample, this clonotype turned up a few times. The J gene is TRBJ2-2, the V gene TRBV12-3 or TRBV12-4; 10 positions agree with TRBD2. The junction had 5 bases not matched to a gene; V was cut back by 3 bases and J by 7 bases. The CDR3 has 15 amino acids. CDR3 sequence (DNA): TGTGCCAGCAGTTTCCTAGCGGGAGACAGCGGGGAGCTGTTTTTT. Its protein is CASSFLAGDSGELFF.

This clonotype turned up a few times. The J gene is TRBJ2-2, the V gene TRBV28, with 9 bases fitting TRBD2. Germline CDR1 and CDR2: MDHEN and SYDVKM. CDR3 length equals 16 residues. The V segment lost 5 bases and the J segment 5 bases; nucleotides outside the gene matches: 9. The CDR3 sequence is CASSQMGLAGTGELFF. The DNA of the CDR3 is TGTGCCAGCAGTCAAATGGGACTAGCTGGAACCGGGGAGCTGTTTTTT.

This sequence joins TRBV5-1 and TRBJ2-3; D unclear. The V end was cut by 1 base, the J end by 4 bases, with 10 bases between. Germline loops: CDR1 SGHRS, CDR2 YFSETQ. The CDR3 length is 14 residues. DNA for the CDR3: TGCGCCAGCAGCTTGTCATCCGTAGCAGATACGCAGTATTTT. Its protein is CASSLSSVADTQYF.

This chain connects TRBV7-9 to TRBJ1-2, with a tentative D call TRBD1 (5 bases). This CDR3 is built from 14 residues. The germline CDR1 and CDR2 sequences are SEHNR and FQNEAQ (reference sequence). Trimming pared 0 bases from V and 7 bases from J, leaving 12 bases between. In DNA form, the CDR3 reads TGTGCCAGCAGCTTAGCTGGAAGGGGATTTGGCTACACCTTC. Protein sequence: CASSLAGRGFGYTF.

This clonotype was recorded a few times. The chain links TRBV7-6 to TRBJ2-1; 11 bases map to TRBD2. The V gene's germline CDR1 is SGHVS and CDR2 FNYEAQ. J lost 2 bases, V lost 1 base, and 7 bases had no gene match. The CDR3 has 18 residues. As DNA, the CDR3 is TGTGCCAGCAGCTTAGGGAACCTAGCGGGAGGAACCTACAATGAGCAGTTCTTC. It translates to CASSLGNLAGGTYNEQFF.

The rearrangement uses TRBV10-3 and TRBJ1-5; 9 nucleotides match TRBD1. Trimming at V came to 4 bases and at J to 4 bases, leaving 2 bases not matched to a gene. Germline CDR1 reads ENHRY; CDR2 reads SYGVKD. The CDR3 is 14 amino acids. For the CDR3, the DNA is TGTGCCATCAGTGCCGGGACAGGGAATCAGCCCCAGCATTTT. It translates to CAISAGTGNQPQHF.

This clonotype was seen a handful of times. The rearrangement links TRBV20-1 to TRBJ2-1; TRBD2 might be the D (5 bases). V was cut by 1 base and J by 0 bases, with 10 bases left in between. Germline V lookup: CDR1 DFQATT, CDR2 SNEGSKA (reference sequence). CDR3 length equals 15 residues. As DNA, the CDR3 is TGCAGTGCTAGAGGGACTGCAAGCTCCTACAATGAGCAGTTCTTC. Encoded protein: CSARGTASSYNEQFF.

The chain recombines TRBV5-1 with TRBJ2-1, with 9 bases fitting TRBD1. Unmatched junction bases numbered 12, after V lost 3 bases and J lost 8 bases. CDR1 is SGHRS and CDR2 is YFSETQ in the germline V gene. This CDR3 contains 16 residues. This chain's CDR3 is CASSSIPGQGLYEQFF. The CDR3 bases are TGCGCCAGCAGCTCTATTCCGGGACAGGGATTGTATGAGCAGTTCTTC.

This clonotype occurred many times. The chain combines TRBV5-1 with TRBJ2-1; TRBD2 matches at 7 bases. With 5 bases clipped from V and 3 bases from J, the junction kept 5 bases outside the gene matches. The length of the CDR3 is 14 residues. Germline CDR1 and CDR2: SGHRS and YFSETQ. The CDR3 sequence: CASRTAGIYNEQFF. CDR3 coding DNA: TGCGCCAGCAGGACAGCGGGGATCTACAATGAGCAGTTCTTC.

The chain employs TRBV28 and TRBJ2-7; no firm D call. This CDR3 contains 11 residues. In germline, CDR1 is MDHEN, CDR2 SYDVKM. The V end lost 9 bases, the J end lost 6 bases, and 12 bases lay between the germline ends. In DNA form, the CDR3 reads TGTGCCAGTTTAGGAGCGATCGAGCAGTACTTC. Translating gives CASLGAIEQYF. Filled out from reference TRBV28 and TRBJ2-7, the complete variable domain reads DVKVTQSSRYLVKRTGEKVFLECVQDMDHENMFWYRQDPGLGLRLIYFSYDVKMKEKGDIPEGYSVSREKKERFSLILESASTNQTSMYLCASLGAIEQYFGPGTRLTVT.

The chain carries TRBV5-1 and TRBJ2-1; 8 bases line up with TRBD2. In germline, CDR1 is SGHRS, CDR2 YFSETQ. The CDR3 has 16 amino acids. Losses at the gene ends were 2 bases for V and 2 bases for J; bases not matched to a gene: 6. This chain's CDR3 is CASSFTAGDTYNEQFF. Written as DNA, the CDR3 is TGCGCCAGCAGCTTTACAGCGGGAGATACCTACAATGAGCAGTTCTTC.

J is TRBJ1-5 and V is TRBV5-1; possible D gene TRBD1, 5 bases. CDR1 is SGHRS, CDR2 YFSETQ, per germline. CDR3 length: 12 amino acids. Trimming shortened V by 4 bases and J by 7 bases, and 9 bases separated the two germline ends. CDR3 nucleotide sequence: TGCGCCAGCAGCCCAGAGGGGCAGCCCCAGCATTTT. It specifies CASSPEGQPQHF.

The chain employs TRBV5-6 and TRBJ2-1, with TRBD2 identical over 10 bases. This CDR3 contains 17 residues. CDR1 SGHDT and CDR2 YYEEEE come from the germline V gene. Unmatched junction bases numbered 13, after V lost 1 base and J lost 9 bases. The CDR3 here is CASSLPRTSGGVGEQFF. In DNA form, the CDR3 reads TGTGCCAGCAGCTTGCCCCGGACTAGCGGAGGGGTAGGTGAGCAGTTCTTC.

This clonotype was found a few times. This chain joins TRBV7-3 and TRBJ1-1; no clear D. Trimming removed 1 base from V and 4 bases from J, with 7 bases in between. The germline gives CDR1 SGHTA, CDR2 FQGTGA. The CDR3 contains 13 residues. CDR3 sequence (DNA): TGTGCCAGCAGCTTAAGGATGGGCACTGAAGCTTTCTTT. Its protein is CASSLRMGTEAFF. The full variable domain, completed using reference TRBV7-3 and TRBJ1-1, is GAGVSQTPSNKVTEKGKYVELRCDPISGHTALYWYRQSLGQGPEFLIYFQGTGAADDSGLPNDRFFAVRPEGSVSTLKIQRTERGDSAVYLCASSLRMGTEAFFGQGTRLTVV.

The chain recombines TRBV7-1 with TRBJ2-7; perhaps TRBD2 as D (6 bases). TRBV7-1 is reported as an ORF; its role is uncertain. With 3 bases removed from V and 6 bases from J, the gap between germline ends came to 15 bases. CDR3 length equals 14 residues. The CDR3 nucleotides are TGTGCCAGCAGCTCCGCGGGACTCATGGGCGAGCAGTACTTC. It encodes CASSSAGLMGEQYF.

This clonotype has at least ten counts. This chain connects TRBV5-1 to TRBJ2-1; 7 positions match TRBD2. The V and J ends lost 4 bases and 9 bases, in that order; junction bases with no gene match: 4. The CDR3 sequence is 12 residues long. Germline V gene lookup returns CDR1 SGHRS and CDR2 YFSETQ. The CDR3 DNA is TGCGCCAGCAGCGTTAGGGAGGGTGAGCAGTTCTTC. Translating it yields CASSVREGEQFF.

The chain has TRBV5-1 and TRBJ2-2; D unclear. The CDR3 is 15 amino acids. Germline V gene data show CDR1 as SGHRS and CDR2 as YFSETQ. Trimming removed 1 base at V and 5 bases at J, with 12 bases between. CDR3 DNA sequence: TGCGCCAGCAGCTTGTGGTCAGGATCAACCGGGGAGCTGTTTTTT. It yields the protein CASSLWSGSTGELFF.

V gene TRBV28 combines with J gene TRBJ1-5; 8 bases fit TRBD1. Germline V gene data show CDR1 as MDHEN and CDR2 as SYDVKM. Trimming removed 4 bases from V and 3 bases from J; junction bases left unmatched: 5. The CDR3 extends over 15 amino acids. The CDR3 protein is CASSSQGVINQPQHF. For the CDR3, the DNA is TGTGCCAGCAGTTCACAGGGGGTTATCAATCAGCCCCAGCATTTT.

This clonotype appeared a few times. This sequence joins TRBV5-1 and TRBJ2-7; D uncertain. CDR3 length: 12 residues. Trimming left V 2 bases short and J 6 bases short, with 9 bases between. Germline V gene sequence: CDR1 SGHRS, CDR2 YFSETQ. The CDR3 region is CASSFSASEQYF. The CDR3 DNA sequence: TGCGCCAGCAGCTTTTCAGCCTCCGAGCAGTACTTC.

V gene TRBV5-1 combines with J gene TRBJ2-3, with D possibly being TRBD1 (5 bases). The germline V gene encodes CDR1 SGHRS and CDR2 YFSETQ. This CDR3 is 15 amino acids long. V was pared by 0 bases and J by 2 bases, with 10 bases between. For the CDR3, the DNA is TGCGCCAGCAGCTTGGTAGCAGGGTTCACAGATACGCAGTATTTT. Its protein is CASSLVAGFTDTQYF.

The chain recombines TRBV5-1 with TRBJ2-1, with a possible D match to TRBD1 (5 bases). V gave up 1 base and J gave up 8 bases, with 13 bases separating them. The germline CDR1 and CDR2 sequences are SGHRS and YFSETQ. There are 14 residues in the CDR3. In nucleotides, the CDR3 is TGCGCCAGCAGCTTGCCAGGGTCTGGGGATGAGCAGTTCTTC. Translation: CASSLPGSGDEQFF.

The V gene is TRBV10-1, the J gene TRBJ2-3, with 8 bases that match TRBD1. CDR1 WNHNN and CDR2 SYGVQD come from the germline V gene (reference sequence). The V segment lost 8 bases and the J segment 7 bases; nucleotides outside the gene matches: 11. The CDR3 covers 14 residues. The CDR3 nucleotides read TGCGCCAGCCTGGTGGACAGGGTCGCATATACGCAGTATTTT. This translates into CASLVDRVAYTQYF.

This chain uses TRBV4-1 with TRBJ2-3; no reliable D call. Germline CDR1 MGHRA, CDR2 YSYEKL. CDR3 length equals 15 residues. Trimming shortened V by 1 base and J by 6 bases, and 14 bases separated the two germline ends. The CDR3 nucleotides are TGCGCCAGCAGCCAAGGTCCGACGGATATGGATACGCAGTATTTT. It is translated as CASSQGPTDMDTQYF.

This clonotype has a handful of counts. The V call is TRBV12-3 or TRBV12-4, the J call TRBJ2-7, with 11 bases that match TRBD2. Unmatched junction bases numbered 10, after V lost 6 bases and J lost 3 bases. The CDR3 consists of 16 residues. CDR3 DNA sequence: TGTGCCAGCAGACCAGCCGGGACTAGCGGCTTCTACGAGCAGTACTTC. It codes for CASRPAGTSGFYEQYF.

The rearrangement joins TRBV18 to TRBJ2-7; the match to TRBD2 covers 11 bases. The CDR3 length is 16 residues. J was trimmed by 3 bases and V by 2 bases; bases with no gene match: 6. From germline, CDR1 is KGHSH and CDR2 LQKENI. The CDR3 here is CASSPKLAGAGYEQYF. The DNA for the CDR3 is TGTGCCAGCTCACCAAAACTAGCGGGAGCAGGCTACGAGCAGTACTTC.

V is TRBV18 and J is TRBJ1-6; no firm D call. Between the trimmed V and J ends, which lost 4 bases and 6 bases, there was a span of 10 bases. The CDR3 contains 14 residues. Looked up from germline, CDR1 is KGHSH and CDR2 is LQKENI. In DNA form, the CDR3 reads TGTGCCAGCTCACGTTTGGAGAGTAATTCACCCCTCCACTTT. Protein: CASSRLESNSPLHF.

This chain uses TRBV6-1 with TRBJ1-3; no firm D call. In germline, CDR1 is MNHNS, CDR2 SASEGT. CDR3 length: 14 amino acids. Trimming took off 6 bases at V and 0 bases at J, with 9 bases between the two ends. Here the CDR3 reads CASSGMLSGNTIYF. CDR3 in DNA: TGTGCCAGCAGCGGGATGCTCTCTGGAAACACCATATATTTT.